The 17 T cell receptor beta chains below all came from one sample that was sequenced in a study of T cells in Graves' hyperthyroidism and ophthalmopathy. Template material for amplifying TCR beta CDR3 regions consisted of RNA transcripts. The HTBI primer set served for first-round RT-PCR of the TCR CDR3. TCRdb reanalysed the multiplex PCR reads using MiXCR and keeps one entry per CDR3 protein. The sample shows about 600,000 distinct CDR3 sequences, approximately 15% of them seen only once. Material: blood. The receptors stem from a woman between 35 and 50 years old with Graves' ophthalmopathy.

Ten or more counts support this clonotype. The CDR3 loop is CSVEGAGGYTF. In DNA form, the CDR3 reads TGCAGCGTTGAAGGGGCAGGAGGCTACACCTTC. The chain couples TRBV29-1 to TRBJ1-2; no definite D call. From germline, CDR1 is SQVTM and CDR2 ANQGSEA. Between the trimmed V and J ends, which lost 1 base and 8 bases, there was a span of 8 bases. This CDR3 comprises 11 residues.

The sample holds many counts of this clonotype. V and J are TRBV7-2 and TRBJ2-3; 11 nucleotides agree with TRBD1. V gave up 1 base and J gave up 4 bases; unmatched junction bases: 10. CDR3 length: 18 residues. Germline CDR1 is SGHTA and CDR2 is FQGNSA. CDR3 bases: TGTGCCAGCAGCTTAGTTGGTTCGGGACAGGGGGGAGCAGATACGCAGTATTTT. Its translation is CASSLVGSGQGGADTQYF.

The table lists this clonotype with many counts. The chain is built from TRBV2 and TRBJ1-2, with unresolved D. CDR3 length equals 13 residues. CDR1 and CDR2 (germline): SNHLY, FYNNEI. V was shortened by 0 bases and J by 5 bases, with 7 bases between the two germline ends. This CDR3 reads CASSEAAGYGYTF. DNA of the CDR3: TGTGCCAGCAGTGAAGCCGCGGGATATGGCTACACCTTC. The complete variable domain, with remaining parts taken from reference TRBV2 and TRBJ1-2, reads EPEVTQTPSHQVTQMGQEVILRCVPISNHLYFYWYRQILGQKVEFLVSFYNNEISEKSEIFDDQFSVERPDGSNFTLKIRSTKLEDSAMYFCASSEAAGYGYTFGSGTRLTVV.

This sequence joins TRBV6-5 and TRBJ1-5; D perhaps matches TRBD1 (5 bases). The CDR3 is 16 residues long. The germline V gene has CDR1 MNHEY and CDR2 SVGAGI. V lost 3 bases, J lost 2 bases, and 14 bases lay in between. CDR3: CASSYDPRDRNQPQHF. DNA for the CDR3: TGTGCCAGCAGTTATGACCCCAGGGACCGCAATCAGCCCCAGCATTTT.

This clonotype has at least ten counts. The chain's CDR3 is CASSQFMSTEAFF. The CDR3 DNA sequence: TGCGCCAGCAGCCAGTTTATGAGCACTGAAGCTTTCTTT. The rearrangement uses TRBV5-1 and TRBJ1-1, with D hard to call. In germline, CDR1 is SGHRS, CDR2 YFSETQ. The V gene lost 4 bases and the J gene lost 4 bases, with 11 bases spanning the gap. This CDR3 is 13 amino acids long.

This clonotype came up many times. The gene calls are TRBV10-3 and TRBJ2-7, with D tentatively TRBD1 (6 bases). Germline V lookup: CDR1 ENHRY, CDR2 SYGVKD. The CDR3 loop spans 15 amino acids. V was trimmed by 3 bases and J by 2 bases, leaving 14 bases between them. CDR3 loop: CAISDRDTVTYEQYF. For the CDR3, the DNA is TGTGCCATCAGTGACCGGGACACTGTCACCTACGAGCAGTACTTC.

This clonotype was observed many times. The V and J genes are TRBV18 and TRBJ2-1, with unresolved D. The V end was cut by 6 bases, the J end by 0 bases, with 12 bases between. Germline V CDR1 and CDR2: KGHSH, LQKENI. The CDR3 consists of 15 residues. CDR3 DNA sequence: TGTGCCAGCTCCTCCGGTTCGAGCTCCTACAATGAGCAGTTCTTC. This encodes CASSSGSSSYNEQFF.

This clonotype was counted ten times or more. This chain links TRBV20-1 with TRBJ2-3; TRBD2 agrees at 7 bases. Germline CDR1 reads DFQATT; CDR2 reads SNEGSKA (reference sequence). CDR3 length: 15 residues. Trimming cost V 6 bases and J 0 bases; bases outside gene matches: 9. Here the CDR3 reads CSAPQARGSTDTQYF. The CDR3 region has the DNA TGCAGTGCCCCGCAGGCGCGGGGGAGCACAGATACGCAGTATTTT.

The chain has TRBV7-9 and TRBJ1-1; possibly TRBD1 for D (6 bases). The CDR3 is 15 residues long. Trimming shortened V by 4 bases and J by 0 bases, and 12 bases separated the two germline ends. CDR1 SEHNR and CDR2 FQNEAQ come from the germline V gene (reference sequence). The CDR3, as DNA: TGTGCCAGCAGCTCCCAGGGGTTTGTGAACACTGAAGCTTTCTTT. Its protein product is CASSSQGFVNTEAFF.

At least ten counts were recorded for this clonotype. This rearrangement joins TRBV18 to TRBJ2-1; the D is unclear. The CDR3 is 17 residues long. The germline CDR1 and CDR2 sequences are KGHSH and LQKENI. The germline V and J ends were trimmed by 3 bases and 2 bases, with 17 bases remaining between them. The DNA of the CDR3 is TGTGCCAGCTCACCCGTGGAGATCGGGCGGACCTACAATGAGCAGTTCTTC. Encoded protein: CASSPVEIGRTYNEQFF.

This clonotype was seen a handful of times. CDR3: CASSFGQGAAFF. The CDR3 bases are TGTGCCAGCAGCTTCGGGCAGGGGGCGGCTTTCTTT. V and J are TRBV11-2 and TRBJ1-1, with 8 bases matching TRBD1. This CDR3 is built from 12 residues. Germline V gene lookup returns CDR1 SGHAT and CDR2 FQNNGV. The V segment lost 3 bases and the J segment 11 bases; nucleotides outside the gene matches: 5.

This clonotype was detected many times. This chain links TRBV7-9 with TRBJ2-3; D is unclear. The CDR3 covers 14 residues. Germline CDR1 and CDR2: SEHNR and FQNEAQ (reference sequence). V dropped 2 bases and J dropped 4 bases, with 10 bases sitting between them. This CDR3 is CASSLRDMADTQYF. The CDR3 DNA is TGTGCCAGCAGCTTAAGGGATATGGCAGATACGCAGTATTTT.

This clonotype was observed many times. The chain joins TRBV3-1 to TRBJ2-1; D not certain. The germline V and J ends were trimmed by 0 bases and 3 bases, with 6 bases remaining between them. CDR1 is LGHDT and CDR2 is YNNKEL in the germline V gene (reference sequence). This CDR3 region has 14 residues. The CDR3 coding sequence is TGTGCCAGCAGCCAAGATCACCTCTACAATGAGCAGTTCTTC. Its protein is CASSQDHLYNEQFF.

This clonotype has just a few counts. This sequence joins TRBV12-3 or TRBV12-4 and TRBJ1-2; perhaps TRBD1 as D (5 bases). V was shortened by 2 bases and J by 4 bases, with 11 bases between the two germline ends. The CDR3 runs 14 residues. CDR3 DNA sequence: TGTGCCAGCAGTTTATCCCCGGGGGTCTATGGCTACACCTTC. It codes for CASSLSPGVYGYTF.

This clonotype has only a few counts. The chain carries TRBV3-1 and TRBJ2-5; possibly TRBD1 for D (6 bases). The CDR3 totals 15 residues. CDR1 and CDR2 from the germline V gene are LGHDT and YNNKEL (reference sequence). Trimming took 6 bases from V and 1 from J, leaving 15 bases between them. The CDR3 nucleotides read TGTGCCAGCAGTTCGGACAGCGAATCCCAAGAGACCCAGTACTTC. Protein: CASSSDSESQETQYF.

The chain combines TRBV7-3 with TRBJ2-3; 9 bases are shared with TRBD2. The germline V gene has CDR1 SGHTA and CDR2 FQGTGA. The CDR3 is made up of 17 amino acids. The junction had 13 bases not matched to a gene; V was cut back by 5 bases and J by 4 bases. The CDR3 spells CASSLMERGAVADTQYF. The CDR3 DNA is TGTGCCAGCAGCCTCATGGAGCGGGGGGCCGTTGCAGATACGCAGTATTTT.

This clonotype has ten or more counts. The chain has TRBV20-1 and TRBJ2-2; D may correspond to TRBD1 or TRBD2 (5 bases each). This CDR3 is 15 amino acids long. With 6 bases removed from V and 0 bases from J, the gap between germline ends came to 14 bases. The germline V gene encodes CDR1 DFQATT and CDR2 SNEGSKA (reference sequence). The CDR3 coding sequence is TGCAGTGCAGCTACCGGGACGGCGAACACCGGGGAGCTGTTTTTT. Translated: CSAATGTANTGELFF.